The rows below give T cell receptor beta chains drawn from one sample of a study of T-cell reconstitution after alpha-beta-depleted transplantation in children. Each CDR3 protein is one row after TCRdb ran MiXCR on the PCR reads. The table records approximately 240,000 distinct CDR3 sequences, 9% to 10% of them present only once. The sample here was PBMCs from the stem cell graft donor, taken from the stem cell graft. All receptors derive from a human donor who donated a stem cell graft to a child with SCID. The CDR3 runs from the conserved cysteine through the conserved F or W. The D gene is left open where the match is weak. Clone size appears in some rows only: once, few, many, or a class for an expanded clone.

V	length	J	size	D	CDR3	DNA
TRBV4-3	15	TRBJ1-3	many	TRBD1	CASSQEAQGADTIYF	TGCGCCAGCAGCCAAGAAGCACAGGGGGCGGACACCATATATTTT
TRBV12-3/TRBV12-4	13	TRBJ1-1	many	.	CASSFGRGTEAFF	TGTGCCAGCAGTTTCGGGCGAGGCACTGAAGCTTTCTTT
TRBV7-2	13	TRBJ1-5	many	.	CASSLGRDQPQHF	TGTGCCAGCAGCTTGGGCAGGGATCAGCCCCAGCATTTT
TRBV5-1	15	TRBJ2-1	many	.	CASSLGQGSSFGQFF	TGCGCCAGCAGCTTGGGGCAGGGCTCCTCCTTTGGTCAGTTCTTC
TRBV7-9	14	TRBJ1-1	many	.	CASSPALTVTEAFF	TGTGCCAGCAGCCCCGCGCTTACCGTCACTGAAGCTTTCTTT
TRBV2	14	TRBJ1-5	.	.	CASSDSSSNQPQHF	TGTGCCAGCAGTGATTCAAGCAGCAATCAGCCCCAGCATTTT
TRBV19	15	TRBJ1-1	many	TRBD1	CASRIAGTVNTEAFF	TGTGCCAGTAGGATCGCCGGGACAGTGAACACTGAAGCTTTCTTT
TRBV19	13	TRBJ1-5	many	TRBD1	CASSWTGLQPQHF	TGTGCCAGTAGTTGGACAGGGTTACAGCCCCAGCATTTT
TRBV7-2	14	TRBJ1-1	many	TRBD1	CASSPDRVWTEAFF	TGTGCCAGCAGCCCCGACAGGGTGTGGACTGAAGCTTTCTTT
TRBV10-3	18	TRBJ2-6	.	.	CAISSLGTPLGGANVLTF	TGTGCCATCAGCTCTCTCGGGACACCACTGGGGGGGGCCAACGTCCTGACTTTC
TRBV6-1	15	TRBJ2-7	many	TRBD2	CASSEDLAGAYEQYF	TGTGCCAGCAGTGAAGACCTAGCGGGGGCCTACGAGCAGTACTTC
TRBV6-1	15	TRBJ2-7	many	.	CASTEEWGGYYEQYF	TGTGCCAGCACCGAAGAATGGGGGGGCTACTACGAGCAGTACTTC
TRBV7-2	15	TRBJ1-5	many	TRBD1	CASSLDRGTEQPQHF	TGTGCCAGCAGCTTAGACCGGGGGACAGAACAGCCCCAGCATTTT
TRBV28	13	TRBJ1-1	many	.	CASSGGMNTEAFF	TGTGCCAGCAGTGGGGGTATGAACACTGAAGCTTTCTTT
TRBV20-1	13	TRBJ1-2	many	.	CSAPTVANYGYTF	TGCAGTGCTCCCACGGTAGCTAACTATGGCTACACCTTC
TRBV5-5	16	TRBJ2-6	many	.	CASSLARVTGANVLTF	TGTGCCAGCAGCTTGGCTCGGGTCACTGGGGCCAACGTCCTGACTTTC
TRBV5-1	15	TRBJ2-3	.	.	CATSLEWAKEDTQYF	TGCGCCACCAGCTTGGAGTGGGCGAAGGAAGATACGCAGTATTTT
TRBV18	15	TRBJ1-1	many	TRBD1	CASSFGQGGNTEAFF	TGTGCCAGCAGTTTCGGACAGGGAGGGAACACTGAAGCTTTCTTT